The clone carrying this T cell receptor beta chain occurred a few times. This entry belongs to a study of T-cell reconstitution after alpha-beta-depleted transplantation in children. The CDR3 loop spans 15 amino acids. In germline, CDR1 is LNHDA, CDR2 SQIVND (reference sequence). V was clipped by 6 bases and J by 2 bases; unmatched bases: 6. Preparation of the TCRbeta library used unique molecular identifiers. TCRdb reprocessed the PCR reads via MiXCR and lists one record per CDR3 protein. This sample carries a few hundred thousand distinct CDR3 sequences, approximately 20% of them seen once, and the ten largest clones take roughly 3.3%.

The chain carries TRBV19 and TRBJ2-1; TRBD2 agrees at 8 bases. The sequence came from a human donor who donated a stem cell graft to a child with acute lymphoblastic leukemia. Sequencing used PBMCs from the stem cell graft donor, obtained from the stem cell graft. The CDR3 DNA reads TGTGCCAGTAGGGAAATAGCGGGAACCTACAATGAGCAGTTCTTC. It yields the protein CASREIAGTYNEQFF.